This T cell receptor beta chain derives from a study of response to subunit inactivated influenza vaccine. TCRdb re-called the RT-PCR reads with MiXCR, one entry per CDR3 protein. The sample has about 800,000 distinct CDR3 sequences; less than 25% are singletons. The sample was PBMCs from blood, taken 5 days after vaccination. This receptor was identified in a middle-aged man who received an inactivated influenza vaccine.

CDR3 loop: CASSQDGGSPPDTQYF. The CDR3 DNA reads as TGTGCCAGCAGCCAAGACGGCGGGAGCCCCCCAGATACGCAGTATTTT. The chain combines TRBV4-2 with TRBJ2-3; 7 bases fit TRBD2. The V segment lost 0 bases and the J segment 4 bases; nucleotides outside the gene matches: 7. Germline values: CDR1 LGHNA, CDR2 YNFKEQ. CDR3 length equals 16 residues.